This T cell receptor (beta chain) emerged from a study of T cells expressing NK-cell markers. Study context: One of the eight sequenced donors was seronegative, whereas the other seven were HCMV-seropositive.

This CDR3 comprises 15 residues. Germline V gene data show CDR1 as SGHRS and CDR2 as YFSETQ. TCRdb reprocessed the 5' RACE reads and reports one entry per CDR3 protein, with no DNA. Its clone listing holds 400,000 or so distinct CDR3 sequences. The TCR sequence derives from a woman aged 45-65 years in good health. The rearrangement joins TRBV5-1 to TRBJ2-7; the D gene TCRdb calls, TRBD2, cannot be checked with no DNA. Sequencing was performed on blood T cells: a sorted CD56 or NKG2C T cell subset, CD4+ or CD8+ T cells, or bulk PBMC T cells (not recorded which). CDR3 loop: CASSSGLAGVNEQYF.